Below are 20 T cell receptor beta chains sequenced from a single sample in a study of T-cell reconstitution after alpha-beta-depleted transplantation in children. Study findings and constraints: Hyperexpanded clones declined; after one year, newly produced T cells mostly supplied diversity.

Antigens of these TCRs are unknown. Preparation of the TCRbeta library was carried out with unique molecular identifiers. From the PCR reads, TCRdb called clonotypes with MiXCR, one entry per CDR3 protein. Among around 300,000 distinct CDR3 sequences, nearly 8% were seen once, and the ten largest hold about 9.3%. The sample here was peripheral blood, taken 360 days after TCRalphabeta/CD19-depleted stem cell transplant. Receptors were obtained from a female patient between 2 and 15 years old who had a stem cell transplant for Fanconi anemia, so the T cells may come from the graft donor.

V and J are TRBV7-7 and TRBJ2-5; maybe TRBD2 (5 bases). The CDR3 is 13 amino acids. The germline gives CDR1 SSHAT, CDR2 FNYEAQ (reference sequence). Trimming removed 2 bases at V and 4 bases at J, with 8 bases between. The DNA for the CDR3 is TGTGCCAGCAGCTTATTAGGGAGAGAGACCCAGTACTTC. This translates into CASSLLGRETQYF.

This clonotype was observed many times. The chain combines TRBV20-1 with TRBJ2-3; no clear D. V dropped 3 bases and J dropped 2 bases, with 9 bases sitting between them. The length of the CDR3 is 13 residues. CDR1 is DFQATT, CDR2 SNEGSKA, per germline (reference sequence). CDR3 DNA sequence: TGCAGTGCTAGGCCCCTTTTCACAGATACGCAGTATTTT. Amino acids: CSARPLFTDTQYF.

The sample holds many counts of this clonotype. The V gene is TRBV12-3 or TRBV12-4, the J gene TRBJ2-3; possibly TRBD1 or TRBD2 for D (5 bases each). V was clipped by 2 bases and J by 1 base, with 10 bases between them. This CDR3 is built from 15 residues. The CDR3 nucleotides read TGTGCCAGCAGTTTATGGGGACCGGGCACAGATACGCAGTATTTT. Amino acid sequence: CASSLWGPGTDTQYF.

This clonotype appeared many times. The chain combines TRBV4-1 with TRBJ2-1; 10 bases map to TRBD1. Germline V CDR1 and CDR2: MGHRA, YSYEKL. Trimming removed 4 bases from V and 8 bases from J; junction bases left unmatched: 8. The length of the CDR3 is 15 residues. CDR3 bases: TGCGCCAGCAGCCTCGGGACAGGGGTCTCGGATGAGCAGTTCTTC. It codes for CASSLGTGVSDEQFF.

V is TRBV7-9 and J is TRBJ1-3, with 10 bases matching TRBD1. Trimming at V came to 5 bases and at J to 2 bases, leaving 6 bases not matched to a gene. Germline V lookup: CDR1 SEHNR, CDR2 FQNEAQ (reference sequence). The CDR3 length is 16 residues. CDR3 bases: TGTGCCAGCAGCCCGACAGGGGGCGCCCCTGGAAACACCATATATTTT. It is translated as CASSPTGGAPGNTIYF.

The chain has TRBV2 and TRBJ1-2; D gene ambiguous. This CDR3 contains 16 residues. CDR1 SNHLY and CDR2 FYNNEI come from the germline V gene. V lost 4 bases and J lost 2, with 17 bases in between. Here the CDR3 reads CASSAAGSTLNYGYTF. CDR3 sequence (DNA): TGTGCCAGCAGTGCAGCCGGGTCTACACTCAACTATGGCTACACCTTC.

The chain joins TRBV11-2 to TRBJ1-5; D is undetermined. V was pared by 4 bases and J by 0 bases, with 19 bases between. Germline lookup yields CDR1 SGHAT and CDR2 FQNNGV. The CDR3 is made up of 18 amino acids. The CDR3 reads CASSSSQPTWYSNQPQHF. CDR3 DNA sequence: TGTGCCAGCAGCTCCTCCCAACCCACCTGGTATAGCAATCAGCCCCAGCATTTT.

This clonotype came up many times. This chain joins TRBV24-1 and TRBJ1-1; 7 positions agree with TRBD1. The junction had 7 bases not matched to a gene; V was cut back by 6 bases and J by 1 base. Germline CDR1 is KGHDR and CDR2 is SFDVKD. The CDR3 totals 15 residues. Written as DNA, the CDR3 is TGTGCCACCAGTTCTACAGGGGCCGCGAACACTGAAGCTTTCTTT. Its translation: CATSSTGAANTEAFF.

At least ten counts were recorded for this clonotype. The CDR3 coding sequence is TGTGCCATCAGCTGGGACAGGGAATACGAGCAGTACTTC. Its translation is CAISWDREYEQYF. The chain couples TRBV10-3 to TRBJ2-7; 9 positions match TRBD1. Trimming removed 6 bases from V and 4 bases from J; junction bases left unmatched: 4. Per germline, CDR1 ENHRY and CDR2 SYGVKD. This CDR3 has 13 residues.

J is TRBJ1-1 and V is TRBV20-1; D is unclear. In germline, CDR1 is DFQATT, CDR2 SNEGSKA (reference sequence). The CDR3 extends over 12 amino acids. V shed 7 bases and J shed 1 base, with 10 bases lying between them. In DNA form, the CDR3 reads TGCAGTGGTAATGAACCGAACACTGAAGCTTTCTTT. This gives the protein CSGNEPNTEAFF.

This clonotype has ten or more counts. The chain links TRBV10-3 to TRBJ2-3, with 9 positions matching TRBD2. The CDR3 is made up of 17 amino acids. CDR1 is ENHRY and CDR2 is SYGVKD in the germline V gene. J was trimmed by 2 bases and V by 0 bases; bases with no gene match: 6. For the CDR3, the DNA is TGTGCCATCAGTGAGTCGTTTAGCGGGGGAACCACAGATACGCAGTATTTT. It translates to CAISESFSGGTTDTQYF.

This clonotype was seen repeatedly, ten times or more. The chain combines TRBV28 with TRBJ1-1; a possible D gene is TRBD1 (6 bases). Per the germline V gene, CDR1 is MDHEN and CDR2 is SYDVKM. Trimming shortened V by 7 bases and J by 5 bases, and 17 bases separated the two germline ends. The CDR3 contains 14 residues. Here the CDR3 reads CASIVTGFGTEAFF. CDR3 nucleotide sequence: TGTGCCAGCATCGTGACAGGATTTGGGACTGAAGCTTTCTTT.

This clonotype has a count of ten or more. This chain joins TRBV7-6 and TRBJ2-2; D unclear. Per the germline V gene, CDR1 is SGHVS and CDR2 is FNYEAQ. Deletions cut 0 bases from V and 1 base from J, with 9 bases between. The CDR3 is 16 amino acids. CDR3 amino acids: CASSLANPLNTGELFF. In DNA form, the CDR3 reads TGTGCCAGCAGCTTAGCAAACCCTCTGAACACCGGGGAGCTGTTTTTT. The whole variable domain, remainder taken from reference TRBV7-6 and TRBJ2-2, is GAGVSQSPRYKVTKRGQDVALRCDPISGHVSLYWYRQALGQGPEFLTYFNYEAQQDKSGLPNDRFSAERPEGSISTLTIQRTEQRDSAMYRCASSLANPLNTGELFFGEGSRLTVL.

This clonotype showed up many times. J is TRBJ2-1 and V is TRBV20-1; TRBD1 aligns across 9 bases. Germline trimming cut 8 bases from V and 10 bases from J; bases unmatched to any gene: 12. This CDR3 comprises 13 residues. The germline V gene has CDR1 DFQATT and CDR2 SNEGSKA (reference sequence). Here the CDR3 reads CSPRGTGIEEQFF. Here the CDR3 DNA reads TGCAGTCCCAGAGGGACAGGGATTGAAGAGCAGTTCTTC.

This clonotype was picked up many times. This rearrangement joins TRBV5-1 to TRBJ2-1, with TRBD2 matching over 12 bases. Germline CDR1 is SGHRS and CDR2 is YFSETQ. The ends lost 4 bases at V and 0 bases at J; junction bases unmatched: 5. The CDR3 spans 17 residues. CDR3 bases: TGCGCCAGCAGCGGACTAGCGGGGAGTAGCTCCTACAATGAGCAGTTCTTC. Its protein product is CASSGLAGSSSYNEQFF. Supplemented by reference TRBV5-1 and TRBJ2-1, the full variable domain reads KAGVTQTPRYLIKTRGQQVTLSCSPISGHRSVSWYQQTPGQGLQFLFEYFSETQRNKGNFPGRFSGRQFSNSRSEMNVSTLELGDSALYLCASSGLAGSSSYNEQFFGPGTRLTVL.

This clonotype has only a few counts. The chain carries TRBV2 and TRBJ1-5, with 7 bases aligning to TRBD1. Germline CDR1 SNHLY, CDR2 FYNNEI. The CDR3 has 17 amino acids. V lost 6 bases and J lost 4; bases outside the gene matches: 15. CDR3 region: CASSKTGQGWENQPQHF. Written as DNA, the CDR3 is TGTGCCAGCAGCAAGACAGGGCAGGGTTGGGAGAATCAGCCCCAGCATTTT.

The table lists this clonotype with many counts. This chain links TRBV9 with TRBJ2-2; TRBD2 might be the D (6 bases). CDR1 is SGDLS and CDR2 is YYNGEE in the germline V gene. The CDR3 loop spans 16 amino acids. The ends were cut back, 0 bases at V and 0 bases at J, with 9 bases in the middle. The CDR3 sequence is CASSVAGGANTGELFF. CDR3 bases: TGTGCCAGCAGCGTAGCTGGCGGGGCGAACACCGGGGAGCTGTTTTTT. The variable domain in full, completed from reference TRBV9 and TRBJ2-2, reads DSGVTQTPKHLITATGQRVTLRCSPRSGDLSVYWYQQSLDQGLQFLIQYYNGEERAKGNILERFSAQQFPDLHSELNLSSLELGDSALYFCASSVAGGANTGELFFGEGSRLTVL.

Details on this clonotype: A single base separates this from a much larger clone, so it may be a read error. Because the CDR3's place on the DNA is in doubt, the DNA is left out and the CDR3 is given as listed by TCRdb. This sequence joins TRBV9 and TRBJ2-7. Germline CDR1 and CDR2: SGDLS and YYNGEE. A total of 14 residues make up the CDR3, ends included. CDR3 region: CASSVGGGTYEHYF.

This clonotype occurred a few times. This chain links TRBV7-9 with TRBJ1-2; a possible D gene is TRBD1 (6 bases). The CDR3 length is 14 residues. With 9 bases removed from V and 5 bases from J, the gap between germline ends came to 19 bases. The germline gives CDR1 SEHNR, CDR2 FQNEAQ (reference sequence). CDR3 protein: CASTRAGAAYGYTF. In DNA form, the CDR3 reads TGTGCCAGTACCCGGGCAGGGGCCGCTTATGGCTACACCTTC.

The chain links TRBV21-1 to TRBJ2-1; the DNA was not compared with TRBD2, the D call given in the table. TRBV21-1 is a documented pseudogene. The CDR3 extends over 18 amino acids. The DNA of the CDR3 is TGTGCCAGCAGCAAAGGAGGACCCACTAGCGGGGCCTACAATGAGCAGTTCTTC. Its protein product is CASSKGGPTSGAYNEQFF.